The count of the clone carrying this TCR beta chain is one. One end of the junction fails to match germline, which may point to a read error. Building the TCR beta libraries relied on iRepertoire HTBI primers, and CDR3 regions underwent Arm-PCR. MiXCR, run by TCRdb on the multiplex PCR reads, gives a single entry per CDR3 protein. The sample records about 470,000 distinct CDR3 sequences, about 17% being singletons. Time point reported: newly diagnosed GD, antithyroid drugs for less than 3 months. Scientists built the TCR library using RNA that was extracted from PBMCs. The data belong to a study of regulatory T cells in long-lasting Graves disease. Per the germline V gene, CDR1 is MDHEN and CDR2 is SYDVKM. The CDR3 runs to 20 residues. These data also formed part of another study, on T cells in Graves' hyperthyroidism and ophthalmopathy. This second report adds: The patients, who ranged from 18 to 65 in age, presented with newly diagnosed hyperthyroidism lasting under 2 months. Blood also showed most of the thyroid clonotypes that were expanded above 0.001. Ophthalmopathy was identified by the model a median around 6 months ahead of onset.

The starting material was peripheral blood mononuclear cells (PBMCs), obtained at new diagnosis, from a patient treated with antithyroid drugs. The chain links TRBV28 to TRBJ1-2, with TRBD1 as a possible D gene (5 bases). This TCR was sampled from a man aged 35 to 55 with Graves disease. This CDR3 reads CASGLPSEDSLQGMDYGYTF. The CDR3 coding sequence is TGTGCCAGCGGTTTACCTAGCGAAGACAGTCTCCAGGGAATGGACTATGGCTACACCTTC.